These T cell receptor beta chains were read from a single sample in a study of T cell repertoires in cytomegalovirus infection. The antigens these receptors bind are not known. One entry per CDR3 protein, called by TCRdb with MiXCR from the reads. The sample records hundreds of thousands of distinct CDR3 sequences, 30% to 35% being singletons. The sequenced sample was cultured PBMCs, obtained from culture after CMV antigen stimulation. The receptor set was obtained from a human donor in good health (CMV status not recorded). Some clones in this sample may be carry-over from other donors' samples. Each CDR3 is given with its conserved first and last residue. The D gene is left open where the match is weak. Clone size appears in some rows only: once, few, many, or a class for an expanded clone.

CDR3 protein	CDR3 DNA	D gene	clone size	V gene	J gene
CASSPRAGEWYNEQFF	TGCGCCAGCAGCCCGAGAGCGGGAGAATGGTACAATGAGCAGTTCTTC	TRBD2	NA	TRBV13	TRBJ2-1
CASSLGLAVGLSSYNEQFF	TGTGCCAGCAGCTTGGGACTAGCGGTGGGACTAAGCTCCTACAATGAGCAGTTCTTC	TRBD2	few	TRBV5-1	TRBJ2-1
CASSGDRVPLGTGELFF	TGCGCCAGCAGCGGGGACAGGGTCCCGCTTGGGACCGGGGAGCTGTTTTTT	TRBD1	few	TRBV4-3	TRBJ2-2
CASSEWWGADEQYF	TGCGCCAGCAGTGAGTGGTGGGGGGCCGACGAGCAGTACTTC	NA	few	TRBV10-2	TRBJ2-7
CASRRGLAAYNEQFF	TGTGCCAGCAGAAGGGGACTAGCGGCATATAATGAGCAGTTCTTC	TRBD2	many	TRBV7-2	TRBJ2-1
CASSLEGSPGELFF	TGTGCCAGCAGTTTAGAGGGCTCTCCGGGGGAGCTGTTTTTT	NA	NA	TRBV27	TRBJ2-2
CATRGSSGNQPQHF	TGTGCCACCCGGGGGTCAAGCGGCAATCAGCCCCAGCATTTT	NA	once	TRBV10-3	TRBJ1-5
CASSLGTSGNPRGYEQYF	TGTGCCAGCAGCTTGGGGACTAGCGGGAACCCACGGGGTTACGAGCAGTACTTC	TRBD2	few	TRBV7-2	TRBJ2-7
CASTMRDGNQPQHF	TGTGCCAGCACCATGAGGGACGGCAATCAGCCCCAGCATTTT	NA	NA	TRBV12-3/TRBV12-4	TRBJ1-5
CASNRGGTDTQYF	TGTGCCAGCAACAGGGGAGGCACAGATACGCAGTATTTT	TRBD1	NA	TRBV6-1	TRBJ2-3
CASSSDAANEKLFF	TGTGCCAGCAGCTCGGATGCGGCTAATGAAAAACTGTTTTTT	NA	once	TRBV7-9	TRBJ1-4
CASRRDGGTQYF	TGTGCCAGCAGGCGGGACGGCGGTACGCAGTATTTT	NA	NA	TRBV2	TRBJ2-3
CASSPGSVGEQYF	TGTGCCAGCAGCCCCGGGTCGGTGGGCGAGCAGTACTTC	NA	few	TRBV6-5	TRBJ2-7
CASSSTSGANVLTF	TGTGCCAGCAGCTCCACCTCTGGGGCCAACGTCCTGACTTTC	NA	NA	TRBV7-2	TRBJ2-6